This T cell receptor (beta chain) was recorded in a study of blood T cell repertoires in COVID-19. Study in general: The cDNA or gDNA used as material had been derived from T cells, B-cell-depleted T cells, or PBMCs.

The V segment lost 2 bases and the J segment 7 bases; nucleotides outside the gene matches: 11. Germline V gene lookup returns CDR1 ENHRY and CDR2 SYGVKD. The CDR3 contains 17 residues. As processed by the authors: Reference gene primer amplification yielded estimated nucleated cell counts. The table came from immunoSEQ multiplex PCR; TCRdb's copy has only in-frame clones and leaves some out. Clone size and V and J calls were adopted from that table, with D and trimming inferred from the DNA. The sample lists about 140,000 clones, less than 90% occurring once. Seattle patients were enrolled while actively infected and followed longitudinally.

This TCR came from a human donor with COVID-19, enrolled during active disease. The donor label of this sample is uncertain. J is TRBJ1-6 and V is TRBV10-3; TRBD1 aligns across 7 bases. Sample: peripheral blood. The CDR3, as DNA: TGTGCCATCAGTGAGGCCGGTCCGGGACAGCCGAATTCACCCCTCCACTTT. Encoded protein: CAISEAGPGQPNSPLHF.